One sample yielded the 28 T cell receptor beta chains listed below, sequenced in a study of beta chain features in type 1 diabetes. Investigators reverse transcribed all isolated RNA, so they sequenced expressed TCRB transcripts. Sequenced by immunoSEQ multiplex PCR; TCRdb stores in-frame clones only, minus some. The sample holds about 360,000 clones, about 12% seen once. The sequenced sample consisted of naive CD4+ T cells from blood. The origin of the receptors is a man aged 18 to 30 in good health.

This chain connects TRBV18 to TRBJ1-2, with D possibly TRBD1 on 6 matching bases. Germline V CDR1 and CDR2: KGHSH, LQKENI. CDR3 length equals 14 residues. The V gene lost 6 bases and the J gene lost 8 bases, with 19 bases spanning the gap. The CDR3 loop reads CASSLRGGQEGYTF. The DNA for the CDR3 is TGTGCCAGCTCGCTCCGCGGGGGGCAGGAAGGCTACACCTTC.

This clone has more than one count but fewer than ten. The rearrangement uses TRBV7-9 and TRBJ1-2; 9 positions match TRBD1. CDR3 size: 16 residues. Per germline, CDR1 SEHNR and CDR2 FQNEAQ (reference sequence). The V and J ends lost 0 bases and 5 bases, in that order; junction bases with no gene match: 7. CDR3 sequence reads: CASSLAPGQGGYGYTF. CDR3 sequence (DNA): TGTGCCAGCAGCTTAGCGCCGGGACAGGGCGGGTATGGCTACACCTTC.

The CDR3 region has the DNA TGTGCCAGCGGGACTAGGTTCTACGAGCAGTACTTC. Residues: CASGTRFYEQYF. The chain has TRBV2 and TRBJ2-7; 8 positions agree with TRBD2. The germline CDR1 and CDR2 sequences are SNHLY and FYNNEI. After removal of 8 bases from V and 3 bases from J, the junction contained 3 bases not matched to a gene. There are 12 residues in the CDR3.

Here the CDR3 DNA reads TGTGCCTGGGATACCAGGGGGGGGCGGGAGGAGGAGGGTGAGCAGTTCTTC. It encodes CAWDTRGGREEEGEQFF. The rearrangement uses TRBV30 and TRBJ2-1, with a weak D call TRBD2 (8 bases). V gave up 5 bases and J gave up 9 bases, with 29 bases separating them. CDR3 length: 17 amino acids. CDR1 is GTSNPN and CDR2 is SVGIG in the germline V gene (reference sequence).

CDR3 sequence reads: CASSLAGTDYGYTF. In DNA form, the CDR3 reads TGCGCCAGCAGCTTGGCCGGGACAGACTATGGCTACACCTTC. This chain links TRBV5-1 with TRBJ1-2, with 7 bases fitting TRBD1. CDR1 and CDR2 from the germline V gene are SGHRS and YFSETQ. The CDR3 is 14 residues long. J was trimmed by 3 bases and V by 0 bases; bases with no gene match: 2.

A few counts support this clone. This rearrangement joins TRBV4-2 to TRBJ2-3; TRBD1 is a possible D gene (6 bases). Between the trimmed V and J ends, which lost 5 bases and 6 bases, there was a span of 24 bases. Germline CDR1 LGHNA, CDR2 YNFKEQ. This CDR3 is built from 17 residues. CDR3 coding DNA: TGTGCCAGCAGCTTGGCCAGGGGCGGCGGAGCCCCCGATACGCAGTATTTT. Amino acids: CASSLARGGGAPDTQYF.

This clone showed up just a few times. The J gene is TRBJ2-3, the V gene TRBV4-3, with no clear D. This CDR3 is 13 amino acids long. Germline assignment: CDR1 LGHNA and CDR2 YSLEER. Trimming left V 2 bases short and J 2 bases short, with 5 bases between. CDR3 bases: TGCGCCAGCAGCCAATCAGTCACAGATACGCAGTATTTT. Protein: CASSQSVTDTQYF.

J is TRBJ1-1 and V is TRBV10-3; D call uncertain. Between the trimmed V and J ends, which lost 4 bases and 1 base, there was a span of 10 bases. Germline-derived CDR1 and CDR2 are ENHRY and SYGVKD. The CDR3 contains 14 residues. The CDR3 loop reads CAISAREGNTEAFF. The CDR3 bases are TGTGCCATCAGTGCCCGAGAGGGGAACACTGAAGCTTTCTTT.

This clone was observed a few times. The V call is TRBV5-1, the J call TRBJ2-5; no clear D. V lost 1 base and J lost 7, with 11 bases in between. The germline CDR1 and CDR2 sequences are SGHRS and YFSETQ. The CDR3 sequence is 13 residues long. As DNA, the CDR3 is TGCGCCAGCAGCTTGTCTGGGTCAGGGACCCAGTACTTC. Translated, it gives CASSLSGSGTQYF.

The chain uses TRBV28 and TRBJ1-2; no firm D call. This CDR3 has 15 amino acids. Germline V gives CDR1 MDHEN, CDR2 SYDVKM. Between the trimmed V and J ends, which lost 3 bases and 0 bases, there was a span of 11 bases. The CDR3 DNA is TGTGCCAGCAGTTTGTTTCGGGGTTCTAACTATGGCTACACCTTC. Its protein is CASSLFRGSNYGYTF.

This clone was recorded a few times. The J gene is TRBJ2-7, the V gene TRBV18; perhaps TRBD1 as D (6 bases). The V gene lost 1 base and the J gene lost 5 bases, with 12 bases spanning the gap. Germline-derived CDR1 and CDR2 are KGHSH and LQKENI. The CDR3 length is 14 residues. CDR3 bases: TGTGCCAGCTCACCACTGGACAGAAGGGACGAGCAGTACTTC. Translated, it gives CASSPLDRRDEQYF. Combining the CDR3 with reference TRBV18 and TRBJ2-7 gives the whole variable domain NAGVMQNPRHLVRRRGQEARLRCSPMKGHSHVYWYRQLPEEGLKFMVYLQKENIIDESGMPKERFSAEFPKEGPSILRIQQVVRGDSAAYFCASSPLDRRDEQYFGPGTRLTVT.

The rearrangement links TRBV21-1 to TRBJ2-3; the table names TRBD2, a call not compared with the DNA. TRBV21-1 is a pseudogene locus. The CDR3 spans 12 residues. The CDR3 spells CATLPKTDTQYF. The CDR3 nucleotides are TGTGCCACCCTGCCTAAAACAGATACGCAGTATTTT.

This clone was counted only a few times. The rearrangement joins TRBV7-2 to TRBJ2-2; unclear D gene. The V end was cut by 5 bases, the J end by 0 bases, with 10 bases between. The CDR3 is 15 amino acids. Looked up from germline, CDR1 is SGHTA and CDR2 is FQGNSA. CDR3 DNA sequence: TGTGCCAGCAGCCGAAAACTCCCGAACACCGGGGAGCTGTTTTTT. Protein sequence: CASSRKLPNTGELFF.

This chain joins TRBV5-6 and TRBJ2-1, with TRBD1 matching over 7 bases. The CDR3 is 13 residues long. The J segment lost 8 bases and the V segment lost 2 bases, leaving 4 bases of the junction unmatched. Germline V CDR1 and CDR2: SGHDT, YYEEEE. CDR3 coding DNA: TGTGCCAGCAGCTTAGACAGGGCGTATGAGCAGTTCTTC. Translation: CASSLDRAYEQFF.

Only a few counts were recorded for this clone. The chain employs TRBV9 and TRBJ2-3, with TRBD2 as a possible D gene (6 bases). CDR3 length: 15 amino acids. Trimming pared 0 bases from V and 3 bases from J, leaving 11 bases between. From germline, CDR1 is SGDLS and CDR2 YYNGEE. CDR3: CASSVVRGWTDTQYF. For the CDR3, the DNA is TGTGCCAGCAGCGTAGTTCGGGGGTGGACAGATACGCAGTATTTT.

The chain is built from TRBV6-5 and TRBJ2-2; 7 bases align to TRBD1. The V gene end was trimmed by 4 bases and the J gene end by 1 base; junction bases not matched to a gene: 6. Germline-derived CDR1 and CDR2 are MNHEY and SVGAGI. This CDR3 comprises 16 residues. The CDR3 DNA follows: TGTGCCAGCAGTTCCCCGGCAGGGGGGAACACCGGGGAGCTGTTTTTT. It translates to CASSSPAGGNTGELFF.

This chain uses TRBV7-2 with TRBJ2-7; TRBD1 agrees at 8 bases. With 4 bases clipped from V and 5 bases from J, the junction kept 10 bases outside the gene matches. The CDR3 has 15 amino acids. Germline V gene lookup returns CDR1 SGHTA and CDR2 FQGNSA. The CDR3 is CASSSFGQGGDEQYF. DNA of the CDR3: TGTGCCAGCAGCTCCTTCGGACAGGGAGGAGACGAGCAGTACTTC. Full variable domain (remainder filled in from reference TRBV7-2 and TRBJ2-7): GAGVSQSPSNKVTEKGKDVELRCDPISGHTALYWYRQSLGQGLEFLIYFQGNSAPDKSGLPSDRFSAERTGGSVSTLTIQRTQQEDSAVYLCASSSFGQGGDEQYFGPGTRLTVT.

This clone appeared a few times. The chain combines TRBV25-1 with TRBJ2-7, with D unclear. V was shortened by 8 bases and J by 0 bases, with 11 bases between the two germline ends. Germline-derived CDR1 and CDR2 are MGHDK and SYGVNS. The CDR3 has 13 residues. CDR3 bases: TGTGCCAGCGTGCGGCCCGGCTCCTACGAGCAGTACTTC. Translating it yields CASVRPGSYEQYF.

The V and J genes are TRBV5-1 and TRBJ2-6; possible D gene TRBD2, 7 bases. Between the trimmed V and J ends, which lost 5 bases and 0 bases, there was a span of 15 bases. Germline lookup yields CDR1 SGHRS and CDR2 YFSETQ. The CDR3 sequence is 17 residues long. Here the CDR3 DNA reads TGCGCCAGCAGTTCGTTTCGGGGGGCCTCTGGGGCCAACGTCCTGACTTTC. Translation gives CASSSFRGASGANVLTF.

The V gene is TRBV9, the J gene TRBJ2-4; tentatively, D is TRBD1 (7 bases). Deletions cut 2 bases from V and 5 bases from J, with 11 bases between. Germline loops: CDR1 SGDLS, CDR2 YYNGEE. The CDR3 length is 14 residues. CDR3 in amino acids: CASSVTGTENIQYF. The CDR3 coding sequence is TGTGCCAGCAGCGTGACAGGGACTGAAAACATTCAGTACTTC.

This clone was picked up a small number of times. The gene calls are TRBV4-2 and TRBJ1-4, with D uncertain. The V gene's germline CDR1 is LGHNA and CDR2 YNFKEQ. This CDR3 spans 16 amino acids. V lost 0 bases and J 8 bases, leaving 16 bases between the germline ends. The CDR3: CASSQEGGQHGEKLFF. The CDR3 coding sequence is TGTGCCAGCAGCCAAGAGGGAGGGCAGCATGGGGAAAAACTGTTTTTT.

This clone occurred a few times. The V call is TRBV9, the J call TRBJ2-7; TRBD1 matches 10 bases. Per the germline V gene, CDR1 is SGDLS and CDR2 is YYNGEE. Trimming at V came to 4 bases and at J to 2 bases, leaving 6 bases not matched to a gene. This CDR3 has 15 amino acids. DNA for the CDR3: TGTGCCAGCAGCTCCCACGGGACAGGGGCCTACGAGCAGTACTTC. Protein product: CASSSHGTGAYEQYF.

The gene calls are TRBV19 and TRBJ1-2; D remains unclear. The CDR3 covers 14 residues. From germline, CDR1 is LNHDA and CDR2 SQIVND (reference sequence). V was trimmed by 2 bases and J by 3 bases, leaving 10 bases between them. CDR3 DNA: TGTGCCAGTAGTATACGGCACAGATACTATGGCTACACCTTC. The encoded protein is CASSIRHRYYGYTF.

This clone turned up a few times. The V and J genes are TRBV5-5 and TRBJ2-7, with 9 bases lining up with TRBD2. CDR3 length: 15 residues. Losses at the gene ends were 2 bases for V and 5 bases for J; bases not matched to a gene: 8. Germline loops: CDR1 SGHKS, CDR2 YYEKEE (reference sequence). The CDR3 loop is CASSFIAGESDEQYF. The DNA of the CDR3 is TGTGCCAGCAGCTTCATAGCGGGAGAATCTGACGAGCAGTACTTC.

The V call is TRBV18, the J call TRBJ2-1; 14 bases fit TRBD2. Germline loops: CDR1 KGHSH, CDR2 LQKENI. V shed 6 bases and J 6 bases; nucleotides not matched to a gene: 4. The CDR3 has 15 amino acids. Written as DNA, the CDR3 is TGTGCCAGCTCCCCGGGACTAGCGGGAGCCAATGAGCAGTTCTTC. Translation gives CASSPGLAGANEQFF.

This clone was counted only a few times. This chain uses TRBV18 with TRBJ1-5; tentatively, D is TRBD1 (5 bases). CDR3 size: 15 residues. The germline CDR1 and CDR2 sequences are KGHSH and LQKENI. V gave up 3 bases and J gave up 6 bases, with 15 bases separating them. CDR3 DNA: TGTGCCAGCTCACCCGGCGGGGGAAGTGGTCAGCCCCAGCATTTT. Translating it yields CASSPGGGSGQPQHF. Using reference TRBV18 and TRBJ1-5 for the parts outside the CDR3, the full variable domain is NAGVMQNPRHLVRRRGQEARLRCSPMKGHSHVYWYRQLPEEGLKFMVYLQKENIIDESGMPKERFSAEFPKEGPSILRIQQVVRGDSAAYFCASSPGGGSGQPQHFGDGTRLSIL.

This clone has just a few counts. V gene TRBV18 combines with J gene TRBJ1-5; 8 nucleotides align to TRBD1. Looked up from germline, CDR1 is KGHSH and CDR2 is LQKENI. The CDR3 extends over 14 amino acids. The trim removed 6 bases at V and 6 bases at J, leaving 7 bases unmatched. CDR3 sequence reads: CASSNRTGTQPQHF. For the CDR3, the DNA is TGTGCCAGCTCGAATCGGACAGGGACTCAGCCCCAGCATTTT.

This clone was seen a handful of times. The J gene is TRBJ1-1, the V gene TRBV29-1, with 8 bases aligning to TRBD1. V lost 8 bases, J lost 4 bases, and 21 bases stayed unmatched. The CDR3 sequence is 17 residues long. Per germline, CDR1 SQVTM and CDR2 ANQGSEA. CDR3 protein: CSTYRNRGAYGGTEAFF. CDR3 nucleotides: TGCAGCACATATCGTAACAGGGGGGCCTACGGCGGCACTGAAGCTTTCTTT.